The rows below give T cell receptor beta chains drawn from one sample of a study of CD8 T cells in Susac syndrome. MiXCR, run by TCRdb on the immunoSEQ multiplex PCR reads, gives a single entry per CDR3 protein. The sample includes 150,000 to 200,000 distinct CDR3 sequences, approximately 90% of them seen just once. Sequenced input: CD4+ T cells from PBMCs. The source of these receptors is a human donor in good health. Both conserved end residues are part of each CDR3. Each record gives: D gene, J gene, V gene, CDR3 length, clone size, CDR3 protein, CDR3 DNA. The D gene is left open where the match is weak. Size tells how often a clone was seen (once, few, many) or the class of an expanded clone, and some rows leave it out.

- TRBJ2-7 TRBV25-1 15 - CASSEFAGTSYEQYF TGTGCCAGCAGTGAATTTGCCGGAACCTCCTACGAGCAGTACTTC
- TRBJ1-3 TRBV14 14 - CASSQRGASYTIYF TGTGCCAGCAGCCAACGGGGGGCGAGTTACACCATATATTTT
TRBD2 TRBJ2-3 TRBV10-3 16 - CAIMTHSGGSTDTQYF TGTGCCATCATGACCCATAGCGGGGGGAGCACAGATACGCAGTATTTT
TRBD2 TRBJ2-3 TRBV5-4 19 - CASSRELLGLAGSTDTQYF TGTGCCAGCAGCCGCGAACTCCTGGGGCTAGCGGGCTCCACAGATACGCAGTATTTT
- TRBJ2-3 TRBV11-2 11 - CASGLLDTQYF TGTGCCAGCGGACTGCTGGATACGCAGTATTTT
TRBD2 TRBJ2-2 TRBV23-1 18 - CASSRGGGLAVTTGELFF TGCGCCAGCAGTCGCGGGGGAGGCCTAGCGGTAACCACCGGGGAGCTGTTTTTT
- TRBJ1-4 TRBV29-1 12 - CSVSRDFEKLFF TGCAGCGTTTCCCGGGACTTTGAAAAACTGTTTTTT
TRBD1 TRBJ2-5 TRBV5-1 14 - CASSATTGPETQYF TGCGCCAGCAGCGCGACGACAGGGCCAGAGACCCAGTACTTC
TRBD2 TRBJ2-2 TRBV9 19 - CASSVAAVAGGAATGELFF TGTGCCAGCAGCGTAGCGGCGGTAGCGGGAGGGGCGGCCACCGGGGAGCTGTTTTTT
- TRBJ1-1 TRBV7-9 8 - CACSEAFF TGTGCCTGCTCTGAAGCTTTCTTT
TRBD2 TRBJ2-1 TRBV7-7 16 - CASSPHLAGSGNEQFF TGTGCCAGCAGCCCACATCTAGCGGGGAGTGGCAATGAGCAGTTCTTC
- TRBJ2-3 TRBV5-1 13 few CASSLEGTDTQYF TGTGCCAGCAGTTTAGAGGGAACAGATACGCAGTATTTT
- TRBJ2-2 TRBV28 16 - CASSRRWTPNTGELFF TGTGCCAGCAGCCGACGTTGGACACCGAACACCGGGGAGCTGTTTTTT
TRBD2 TRBJ2-1 TRBV3-1 14 once CASSPRGGRNEQFF TGTGCCAGCAGCCCCCGGGGAGGGCGGAATGAGCAGTTCTTC
- TRBJ1-1 TRBV14 14 - CASSQVTGPTEAFF TGTGCCAGCAGCCAAGTGACAGGTCCGACTGAAGCTTTCTTT
- TRBJ2-1 TRBV7-2 15 - CASSLDLGSYNEQFF TGTGCCAGCAGCCTGGACCTCGGCTCCTACAATGAGCAGTTCTTC
- TRBJ2-7 TRBV20-1 15 - CSASPQGRVWGEQYF TGCAGTGCTAGTCCCCAAGGGCGGGTGTGGGGCGAGCAGTACTTC
- TRBJ1-5 TRBV7-7 13 once CASSSGRNQPQHF TGTGCTAGCAGCTCTGGTCGGAACCAGCCCCAGCATTTT
- TRBJ1-2 TRBV3-1 14 - CASSQDTLNYGYTF TGTGCCAGCAGCCAGGATACCCTAAACTATGGCTACACCTTC
- TRBJ2-2 TRBV3-1 14 - CASSPKLGIGELFF TGTGCCAGCAGCCCAAAACTTGGAATCGGGGAGCTGTTTTTT
- TRBJ2-6 TRBV4-3 15 - CASSYAGAGANVLTF TGCGCCAGCAGCTACGCCGGGGCCGGGGCCAACGTCCTGACTTTC
- TRBJ2-3 TRBV11-2 14 - CASSPGTAGDTQYF TGTGCCAGCAGCCCAGGGACTGCCGGAGATACGCAGTATTTT
- TRBJ1-1 TRBV7-3 17 once CASSQLSGTAPNTEAFF TGTGCCAGCAGCCAATTATCCGGGACTGCTCCCAACACTGAAGCTTTCTTT
- TRBJ2-1 TRBV9 15 - CASSVNPSPPNEQFF TGTGCCAGCAGCGTAAACCCCTCCCCCCCCAATGAGCAGTTCTTC
- TRBJ2-2 TRBV6-4 13 - CATRPPNTGELFF TGTGCCACGAGACCGCCGAACACCGGGGAGCTGTTTTTT
- TRBJ2-3 TRBV7-9 14 - CASSRHGLTDTQYF TGTGCCAGCAGCAGACACGGACTCACAGATACGCAGTATTTT
TRBD1 TRBJ2-6 TRBV2 15 - CAGDSSSSGANVLTF TGTGCCGGGGACAGCTCAAGCTCTGGGGCCAACGTCCTGACTTTC
- TRBJ2-3 TRBV4-3 16 - CASSQEGPPSADTQYF TGCGCCAGCAGCCAAGAGGGTCCCCCCAGTGCGGATACGCAGTATTTT
TRBD1 TRBJ2-2 TRBV28 15 - CASSLPGQGAGELFF TGTGCCAGCAGTTTACCCGGACAGGGGGCCGGGGAGCTGTTTTTT
- TRBJ1-2 TRBV5-1 13 - CASSFWEGYGYTF TGCGCCAGCAGCTTCTGGGAGGGCTATGGCTACACCTTC
TRBD1 TRBJ1-1 TRBV20-1 12 - CSARHDRAEAFF TGCAGTGCTCGCCACGACAGGGCCGAAGCTTTCTTT
TRBD1 TRBJ2-6 TRBV5-1 18 - CASSAHRGQSSGANVLTF TGCGCCAGCAGCGCTCACAGGGGGCAGAGCTCTGGGGCCAACGTCCTGACTTTC
TRBD2 TRBJ2-7 TRBV19 15 - CASSSGSGRRNEQYF TGTGCCAGTAGTAGTGGTAGCGGGAGGCGCAACGAGCAGTACTTC